One and the same sample provided the 11 T cell receptor beta chains below, sequenced in a study of T cell responses to AZD1222 COVID-19 vaccine (TCRdb year 2021). Libraries were prepared through the immunoSEQ multiplex PCR assay. TCRdb took over this immuneACCESS table, retaining in-frame rearrangements with V and J assigned. Such tables are incomplete; in checked studies, under half of the missing clones stem from an unresolved V gene, and the remainder is unexplained. The table kept for this sample lists 150,000 or so clones. The ten largest clones take up approximately 2% of the sample. Read against the paper, the sample's time point label means: baseline before first vaccination. Sequencing used peripheral blood. All receptors derive from an adult in good health.

The chain employs TRBV28 and TRBJ1-1; no firm D call. Germline assignment: CDR1 MDHEN and CDR2 SYDVKM. V was cut by 3 bases and J by 0 bases, with 2 bases left in between. The length of the CDR3 is 12 residues. In DNA, the CDR3 is TGTGCCAGCAGTTTCTTGAACACTGAAGCTTTCTTT. This encodes CASSFLNTEAFF.

The chain couples TRBV7-2 to TRBJ1-1, with TRBD1 matching 10 bases. CDR3 length: 17 residues. Trimming removed 3 bases from V and 0 bases from J; junction bases left unmatched: 7. The V gene's germline CDR1 is SGHTA and CDR2 FQGNSA. CDR3 region: CASSFGPGQGMNTEAFF. CDR3 nucleotides: TGTGCCAGCAGCTTTGGACCGGGACAGGGGATGAACACTGAAGCTTTCTTT.

The J gene is TRBJ2-2, the V gene TRBV2; D is ambiguous. Germline loops: CDR1 SNHLY, CDR2 FYNNEI. The germline V and J ends were trimmed by 7 bases and 1 base, with 10 bases remaining between them. The CDR3 contains 14 residues. The CDR3 is CASKFSENTGELFF. In DNA, the CDR3 is TGTGCCAGCAAGTTCTCAGAGAACACCGGGGAGCTGTTTTTT.

This chain uses TRBV30 with TRBJ1-5, with D unclear. Between the trimmed V and J ends, which lost 0 bases and 1 base, there was a span of 4 bases. Germline CDR1 is GTSNPN and CDR2 is SVGIG (reference sequence). This CDR3 contains 13 residues. This CDR3 is CAWSVDSNQPQHF. The CDR3 DNA reads TGTGCCTGGAGTGTGGACAGCAATCAGCCCCAGCATTTT.

The V gene is TRBV6-5, the J gene TRBJ1-1, with no clear D. V was shortened by 7 bases and J by 1 base, with 10 bases between the two germline ends. There are 13 residues in the CDR3. The germline V gene has CDR1 MNHEY and CDR2 SVGAGI. The CDR3 region is CASTSRGNTEAFF. CDR3 DNA sequence: TGTGCCAGCACCTCCCGGGGGAACACTGAAGCTTTCTTT.

V is TRBV5-4 and J is TRBJ2-7; D tentatively fits TRBD1 or TRBD2 (6 bases each). Germline V CDR1 and CDR2: SGHNT, YYREEE (reference sequence). Deletions cut 4 bases from V and 7 bases from J, with 12 bases between. The CDR3 has 12 amino acids. CDR3 residues: CASSPRGGEQYF. The CDR3, as DNA: TGTGCCAGCAGCCCAAGAGGGGGGGAGCAGTACTTC.

The chain combines TRBV24-1 with TRBJ1-1, with unresolved D. The CDR3 spans 15 residues. CDR1 is KGHDR, CDR2 SFDVKD, per germline. V lost 9 bases, J lost 1 base, and 17 bases lay in between. The CDR3 coding sequence is TGTGCCACCGCTTTCGTAATAGGCCCGAACACTGAAGCTTTCTTT. Translation gives CATAFVIGPNTEAFF.

The chain joins TRBV5-8 to TRBJ2-5; 13 bases align to TRBD2. This CDR3 has 16 residues. With V trimmed by 4 bases and J by 5 bases, 8 bases remained unmatched. The V gene's germline CDR1 is SGHTS and CDR2 YDEGEE. The CDR3 coding sequence is TGTGCCAGCAGCCTTGGACTAGCGGGGGCTGTTGAGACCCAGTACTTC. It encodes CASSLGLAGAVETQYF.

The V call is TRBV28, the J call TRBJ1-5; 10 bases line up with TRBD1. This CDR3 spans 15 amino acids. In germline, CDR1 is MDHEN, CDR2 SYDVKM. Germline trimming cut 5 bases from V and 4 bases from J; bases unmatched to any gene: 5. The CDR3: CASSPRDRGNQPQHF. DNA for the CDR3: TGTGCCAGCAGTCCCCGGGACAGGGGAAATCAGCCCCAGCATTTT. The full variable domain, with the rest looked up from reference TRBV28 and TRBJ1-5, is DVKVTQSSRYLVKRTGEKVFLECVQDMDHENMFWYRQDPGLGLRLIYFSYDVKMKEKGDIPEGYSVSREKKERFSLILESASTNQTSMYLCASSPRDRGNQPQHFGDGTRLSIL.

V usage is TRBV5-4 and J usage is TRBJ2-5; TRBD2 matches at 9 bases. The trim removed 4 bases at V and 3 bases at J, leaving 13 bases unmatched. Germline lookup yields CDR1 SGHNT and CDR2 YYREEE (reference sequence). The CDR3 is made up of 17 amino acids. The CDR3 nucleotides read TGTGCCAGCAGCCCCGGGCCCAAGGCTAGCGGGGAAGAGACCCAGTACTTC. Protein sequence: CASSPGPKASGEETQYF.

The J gene is TRBJ1-5, the V gene TRBV6-5; D perhaps matches TRBD1 (6 bases). Looked up from germline, CDR1 is MNHEY and CDR2 is SVGAGI. The CDR3 loop spans 15 amino acids. V shed 6 bases and J shed 1 base, with 13 bases lying between them. CDR3 residues: CASRLQGRSNQPQHF. The CDR3 region has the DNA TGTGCCAGCAGGCTCCAGGGGAGGAGCAATCAGCCCCAGCATTTT.